Listed here is a single TCR beta chain. Enrollment of patients from Seattle took place during active infection, with longitudinal follow-up. The data stem from a study of blood T cell repertoires in COVID-19. For the study at large: The study drew acute and convalescent COVID-19 samples from the United States, Italy and Spain. Sources were T cells, B-cell-depleted T cells, or PBMCs; the material itself was cDNA or gDNA.

The CDR3 extends over 15 amino acids. V gave up 2 bases and J gave up 10 bases, with 16 bases separating them. Germline V gene data show CDR1 as SGHDT and CDR2 as YYEEEE. In the authors' workflow: Reference gene primer amplification in the assay estimated nucleated cell counts. Generated by immunoSEQ multiplex PCR, the TCRdb table keeps only in-frame clones and is missing some. The D gene and trimming were derived from the DNA, and the V and J assignments and clone size from that table. The sample records 250,000 to 300,000 clones, just over 90% being singletons. Sequencing input: peripheral blood. This sequence originates from a woman aged 25 to 39 with COVID-19, enrolled during active disease. The chain combines TRBV5-6 with TRBJ1-6; D uncertain. CDR3 bases: TGTGCCAGCAGCTTCGTCGGAACCACCGGGTCACCCCTCCACTTT. It translates to CASSFVGTTGSPLHF.